This T cell receptor (beta chain) was identified in a study of blood T cell repertoires in COVID-19. Study-level information: The study drew acute and convalescent COVID-19 samples from the United States, Italy and Spain. In each case, the material was cDNA or gDNA derived from T cells, B-cell-depleted T cells, or PBMCs.

Germline V gives CDR1 LGHNA, CDR2 YNFKEQ. The CDR3 length is 14 residues. With 0 bases removed from V and 5 bases from J, the gap between germline ends came to 8 bases. How the authors handled the data: Amplified reference gene primers provided the basis for estimating nucleated cell counts. Sequenced by immunoSEQ multiplex PCR; TCRdb stores in-frame clones only, minus some. V and J calls plus clone size are reproduced from that table; the DNA served to infer D and trimming. Of tens of thousands of clones in the sample, roughly 87% were seen once. The source material was peripheral blood. V is TRBV4-2 and J is TRBJ2-1, with D possibly matching TRBD1 (5 bases). The TCR originated in a human donor in a cohort sampled during active COVID-19. The CDR3 nucleotides are TGTGCCAGCAGCCAAGAATGGGGCGACAATGAGCAGTTCTTC. Protein: CASSQEWGDNEQFF.